The sequence of this T cell receptor (beta chain) was determined in a study of T cell responses to AZD1222 COVID-19 vaccine. Study-level findings and limits: The donor group comprised mostly white British people and more females; the analysis possibly underestimated clonal diversity. Reportedly, nearly half of unique spike TCRs recognized epitopes outside B.1.351/B.1.1.7 mutations.

With respect to this clone: What it binds is unknown.

Data came from immunoSEQ multiplex PCR; TCRdb stores just in-frame clones and leaves some out. The repertoire has about 110,000 clones, about 85% of them found once; the top ten carry about 1.6%. Germline CDR1 and CDR2: GTSNPN and SVGIG (reference sequence). The CDR3 contains 11 residues. Trimming took 2 bases from V and 8 from J, leaving 9 bases between them. The clonotype was recovered from an adult in good health. This material consisted of peripheral blood, taken on day 0 of AZD1222 vaccination. This chain connects TRBV30 to TRBJ1-1; a weak D match, TRBD1 (5 bases). The CDR3 nucleotides read TGTGCCTGGAGTCAAGGGGTCGAAGCTTTCTTT. Residues: CAWSQGVEAFF.